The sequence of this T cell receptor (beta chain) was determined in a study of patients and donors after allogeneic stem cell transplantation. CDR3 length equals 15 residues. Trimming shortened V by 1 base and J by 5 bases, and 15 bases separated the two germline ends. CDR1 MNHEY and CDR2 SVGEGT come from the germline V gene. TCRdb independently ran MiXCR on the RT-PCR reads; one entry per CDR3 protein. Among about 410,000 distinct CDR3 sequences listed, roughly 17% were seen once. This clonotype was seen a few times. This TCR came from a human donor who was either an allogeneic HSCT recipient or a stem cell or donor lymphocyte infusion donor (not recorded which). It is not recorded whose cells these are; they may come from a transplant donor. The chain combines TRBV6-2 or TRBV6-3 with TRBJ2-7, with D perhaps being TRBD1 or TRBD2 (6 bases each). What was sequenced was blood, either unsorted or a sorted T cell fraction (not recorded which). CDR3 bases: TGTGCCAGCAGTTACTTGGGGGGCCAGATCGACGAGCAGTACTTC. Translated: CASSYLGGQIDEQYF.